Following are 2 T cell receptor beta chains from one sample sequenced in a study of T cell repertoires in cytomegalovirus infection. Antigens for these TCRs are unknown. A single record per CDR3 protein comes from TCRdb applying MiXCR to the reads. Here the sample spans hundreds of thousands of distinct CDR3 sequences, 25% to 35% being singletons. This specimen consisted of cultured PBMCs, obtained from culture after CMV antigen stimulation. These receptors were collected from a human donor in good health (CMV status not recorded). Some clones in this sample may be carry-over from other donors' samples.

The CDR3 DNA reads as TGCGCCAGCAGCCCCTATGGACAGGGGGCCTACGAGCAGTACTTC. Its translation: CASSPYGQGAYEQYF. The chain joins TRBV4-1 to TRBJ2-7, with TRBD1 matching over 10 bases. V trimming: 4 bases; J trimming: 2 bases; junction bases outside the gene matches: 5. There are 15 residues in the CDR3. Germline V lookup: CDR1 MGHRA, CDR2 YSYEKL.

For the CDR3, the DNA is TGTGCCAGCAGCTCGGGACGGAGACCAGATACGCAGTATTTT. This translates into CASSSGRRPDTQYF. This chain links TRBV7-2 with TRBJ2-3; D is tentatively TRBD1 or TRBD2 (5 bases each). This CDR3 comprises 14 residues. V was pared by 4 bases and J by 4 bases, with 12 bases between. The germline CDR1 and CDR2 sequences are SGHTA and FQGNSA.